The rows below give T cell receptor beta chains drawn from one sample of a study of breast tumors, draining lymph nodes, adjacent tissues. Using its own MiXCR run on the multiplex PCR reads, TCRdb lists one record per CDR3 protein. The table lists roughly 14,000 distinct CDR3 sequences, around 57% of them singletons. The sequencing input was tumor-adjacent breast tissue. The receptors derive from a female donor with breast cancer. Some clones in this sample may be carry-over from other donors' samples. The CDR3 runs from the conserved cysteine through the conserved F or W. Fields, in order: V gene, J gene, CDR3 protein.

TRBV19	TRBJ2-5	CASRNGQSEGETQYF
TRBV15	TRBJ2-3	CATSRVLGQGPDTQYF
TRBV5-1	TRBJ2-3	CASSLVPTTPDAQYF
TRBV15	TRBJ1-4	CATSTHSEKLFF
TRBV4-3	TRBJ2-7	CASSQRLATYEQYF
TRBV7-2	TRBJ1-4	CASSLSSGTGDEKLFF
TRBV6-1	TRBJ1-3	CASGAGQERNTIYF
TRBV29-1	TRBJ2-6	CSVAGASRGANVPTF
TRBV6-2/TRBV6-3	TRBJ2-3	CASSYERAGVGDTQYF
TRBV9	TRBJ2-7	CASSIGLAYEQYF
TRBV15	TRBJ1-2	CATSRARGSSTNYGYTF
TRBV11-2	TRBJ2-3	CASSLVGWTDTQYF
TRBV5-1	TRBJ2-3	CASSLEGGVTDTQYF
TRBV19	TRBJ2-5	CASSSGLGDWGVKGETQYF
TRBV7-8	TRBJ1-4	CASSERSLNGKLFF
TRBV10-3	TRBJ2-3	CAISGLAGGLTDTQYF
TRBV29-1	TRBJ2-5	CSAPLDRGQETQYF
TRBV4-1	TRBJ2-6	CASSQNRGSGANVLTF
TRBV13	TRBJ2-2	CASSLRQGPQSGELFF
TRBV7-9	TRBJ2-7	CASSNSQFLDEQYF
TRBV6-5	TRBJ1-5	CASSFEQNQPQHF
TRBV20-1	TRBJ1-4	CSARPGQGEKLFF
TRBV24-1	TRBJ2-1	CATSDRRGASSPSSYNEQFF
TRBV11-2	TRBJ2-5	CASSSTGLETQYF
TRBV12-3/TRBV12-4	TRBJ1-2	CASSFSPNYGYTF
TRBV19	TRBJ2-1	CASSIGGASEQFF
TRBV6-1	TRBJ2-1	CASSELALYNEQFF
TRBV2	TRBJ1-2	CASGGGRTGVSYTF
TRBV9	TRBJ1-5	CASSARGDSNQPQHF
TRBV19	TRBJ1-2	CASTVTNYGYTF
TRBV20-1	TRBJ1-5	CSARPDSIPNQPQHF
TRBV10-3	TRBJ2-1	CAISDPGQGANEQFF
TRBV6-6	TRBJ1-4	CASSTRQHPNEKLFF
TRBV11-2	TRBJ2-2	CANSPDPGLAVNTGELFF
TRBV9	TRBJ2-7	CASSAQGTYEQYF
TRBV12-3/TRBV12-4	TRBJ2-7	CASSLGGPGYEQYF